A single sample is the source of the 6 T cell receptor beta chains below, sequenced in a study of blood T cells in healthy people across ages. PCR was performed a second time for about 7 to 11 cycles using a sample-barcoded 5' primer and a J-beta primer mix. A single record per CDR3 protein comes from TCRdb applying MiXCR to the 5' RACE reads. The repertoire holds 750,000 to 950,000 distinct CDR3 sequences, with about 53% as singletons. Sequenced: blood. The receptor source for this set is a man aged 80 or over in good health.

In its sample, this clonotype was seen once. The V call is TRBV7-2, the J call TRBJ2-5; TRBD2 matches at 10 bases. V shed 1 base, J shed 6 bases, and the junction held 11 bases outside the gene matches. From germline, CDR1 is SGHTA and CDR2 FQGNSA. The CDR3 loop spans 17 amino acids. CDR3 in amino acids: CASSLGLAGDFSKTQYF. CDR3 nucleotides: TGTGCCAGCAGCTTAGGGCTAGCGGGAGATTTTAGTAAGACCCAGTACTTC.

This chain connects TRBV20-1 to TRBJ2-5, with 10 bases that match TRBD2. The CDR3 runs 16 residues. Losses at the gene ends were 0 bases for V and 11 bases for J; bases not matched to a gene: 15. Germline loops: CDR1 DFQATT, CDR2 SNEGSKA (reference sequence). CDR3 amino acids: CSARDVMGASGSEQYF. The DNA of the CDR3 is TGCAGTGCTAGAGATGTCATGGGGGCTAGCGGGAGTGAGCAGTACTTC.

The J gene is TRBJ2-3, the V gene TRBV29-1; D unclear. The V and J ends lost 7 bases and 1 base respectively, with 12 bases between them. The CDR3 spans 13 residues. CDR1 is SQVTM, CDR2 ANQGSEA, per germline. DNA of the CDR3: TGCAGCGCCCTTGGGGTGGGCACAGATACGCAGTATTTT. Encoded protein: CSALGVGTDTQYF.

This chain links TRBV9 with TRBJ1-2; no clear D. The CDR3 runs 15 residues. Trimming shortened V by 0 bases and J by 4 bases, and 13 bases separated the two germline ends. Germline V gene sequence: CDR1 SGDLS, CDR2 YYNGEE. CDR3 sequence (DNA): TGTGCCAGCAGCGTAGGCGCCCTCTTTGGCTATGGCTACACCTTC. Amino acids: CASSVGALFGYGYTF.

There are a few counts of this clonotype. This chain connects TRBV9 to TRBJ2-3; 7 nucleotides line up with TRBD2. CDR1 is SGDLS and CDR2 is YYNGEE in the germline V gene. This CDR3 region has 15 residues. V shed 1 base and J 4 bases; nucleotides not matched to a gene: 6. The CDR3 sequence is CASSVRTSPPDTQYF. The CDR3, as DNA: TGTGCCAGCAGCGTAAGGACTAGTCCCCCAGATACGCAGTATTTT.

This chain joins TRBV5-1 and TRBJ2-6, with 8 nucleotides matching TRBD1. This CDR3 has 19 amino acids. Germline assignment: CDR1 SGHRS and CDR2 YFSETQ. The junction had 12 bases not matched to a gene; V was cut back by 4 bases and J by 0 bases. The CDR3, as DNA: TGCGCCAGCAGCCTAACGATAAGGACAGGGCCCTCTGGGGCCAACGTCCTGACTTTC. Protein: CASSLTIRTGPSGANVLTF.